This T cell receptor beta chain is drawn from a study of OX40 agonist ivuxolimab in advanced cancers. Study observations and caveats: In the 0.1-3.0 mg/kg groups, partial responders showed among the lowest expansion.

This clone was observed a single time. Its antigen is not known. This CDR3 spans 14 amino acids. Here immunoSEQ multiplex PCR was the method, and the copy in TCRdb shows in-frame clones only, minus some. The sample has about 92,000 clones, approximately 80% seen once. The origin of this receptor is an adult with an advanced solid tumor such as melanoma, head and neck, liver or kidney cancer. The sample consisted of CD4+ or CD8+ T cells sorted from blood, taken in a trial of the OX40 agonist ivuxolimab. The gene calls are TRBV21-1 and TRBJ2-7. TRBV21-1 is annotated as a pseudogene. The chain's CDR3 is CASSKDRDGYEQYF. Written as DNA, the CDR3 is TGTGCCAGCAGCAAAGACCGGGACGGCTACGAGCAGTACTTC.